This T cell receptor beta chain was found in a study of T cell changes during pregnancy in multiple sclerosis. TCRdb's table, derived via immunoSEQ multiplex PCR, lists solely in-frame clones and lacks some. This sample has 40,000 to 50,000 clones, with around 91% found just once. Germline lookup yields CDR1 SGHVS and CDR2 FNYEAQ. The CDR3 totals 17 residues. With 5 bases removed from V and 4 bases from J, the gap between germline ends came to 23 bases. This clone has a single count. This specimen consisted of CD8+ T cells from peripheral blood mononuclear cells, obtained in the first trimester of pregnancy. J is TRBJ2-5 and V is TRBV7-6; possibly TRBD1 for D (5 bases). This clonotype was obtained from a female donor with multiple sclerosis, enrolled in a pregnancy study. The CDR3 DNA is TGTGCCAGCAGCCCATCGGGCTTTGCACTGCAGGGAGAGACCCAGTACTTC. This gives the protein CASSPSGFALQGETQYF.